This T cell receptor beta chain comes out of a study of a mutant IDH1 vaccine in newly diagnosed glioma (dated by TCRdb to the early 2020s). Study-wide context: Patients were given eight vaccinations, in weeks 1, 3, 5, 7, 11, 15, 19 and 23, which matched visits V03 through V10. Peripheral blood was collected at six visits: V03 (baseline), V05, V07, V10, V12 and V13. The roughly 32 treated patients were about 60% male and 37.5% female, with a mean age of around 40 years. In the chemotherapy-containing groups, vaccination started alongside temozolomide cycles, whereas in patients who had radiotherapy alone it started 4-6 weeks after radiotherapy. For exploratory analyses, longitudinal TCRB deep sequencing was carried out in more than 20 treated patients wherever samples were available. Before enrollment, patients had received standard therapy of radiotherapy alone, temozolomide alone, or radiochemotherapy with temozolomide; most received the combination. Overall study results and their limits: Selection of PBMC samples for TCRB deep sequencing was based on availability. Immune responses induced by the vaccine were seen in 90% to 95% of patients across multiple MHC alleles. Pseudoprogression seemed to be unrelated to changes in the top peripheral T cell clonotypes found by TCRB sequencing. The authors stated that sample limitations prevented analyses of patient blood samples from being reproduced.

The sample's time point label, decoded: week 5, during vaccination. Each vaccine dose was 300 ug of a 20-mer mutant IDH1 peptide in Montanide, given subcutaneously with topical imiquimod. The donors had newly diagnosed IDH1-mutant astrocytomas of WHO grade 3 or 4 that showed loss of nuclear ATRX. The samples were drawn from NOA16, a multicentre, single-arm, open-label phase I trial in Germany that tested a mutant IDH1 peptide vaccine in humans for the first time. Genomic DNA for TCRB sequencing was extracted from EDTA blood using the DNeasy Blood and Tissue Kit. Worth noting for this clone: The antigen this receptor binds is unknown. Per-nucleotide qualities are absent, and no much larger clonotype sits a single base away.

Preparation of the library involved the immunoSEQ multiplex PCR assay. Rearranged TCR beta chain sequences were amplified with the hsTCRB Kit following the manufacturer's protocol. Sequencing of TCRB libraries was carried out on an Illumina MiSeq. As for how the authors treated the data: The kit vendor's proprietary platform handled demultiplexing, trimming and gene mapping. The table comes from immuneACCESS by way of TCRdb, which keeps in-frame sequences with V and J called. Part of the clones is missing from these tables; in studies checked, under half for an unresolved V gene and the rest for unknown reasons. That table gives V, J and clone size, and the DNA gave D and trimming. Counted in this sample were tens of thousands of clones; approximately 85% of them appeared once. Together, the top ten hold roughly 1.8% of the sample. The material sequenced was PBMCs, taken from a glioma patient whose treatment included an IDH1 peptide vaccine. This receptor was identified in a man aged 40-49 years with glioma.

The CDR3 in this case is CASSFWESDTQYF. The nucleotides are TGTGCCAGCAGCTTCTGGGAATCGGATACGCAGTATTTT. The rearrangement combines TRBV7-2 with TRBJ2-3; the D gene cannot be resolved reliably. V loses 3 bases, J loses 6 bases, and the germline ends lie 10 bases apart. The CDR3 spans 13 residues, from the cysteine through the phenylalanine. Only CDR3 DNA is held: 39 bases, read in frame from base 1. Looking up the germline V gene yields CDR1 SGHTA and CDR2 FQGNSA.